The 5 T cell receptor beta chains given below trace back to one sample, sequenced in a study of type 1 regulatory T cells. These receptors' antigens are unknown. Study-level findings and limits: Type 1 regulatory T cells had a more restricted TCR repertoire than non-type 1 regulatory T cells.

TCRdb called the reads again in MiXCR, with one record for every CDR3 protein. The table includes tens of thousands of distinct CDR3 sequences, 20% detected once. Source material: cultured type 1 regulatory T (Tr1) cells, either the whole culture or a sorted fraction (not recorded which). All receptors derive from a human donor in good health.

V usage is TRBV5-1 and J usage is TRBJ1-1; D might be TRBD1 (6 bases). The germline V gene has CDR1 SGHRS and CDR2 YFSETQ. V was pared by 1 base and J by 11 bases, with 21 bases between. The CDR3 has 15 residues. The DNA for the CDR3 is TGCGCCAGCAGCTTGATTTCCGCAGGGGCCGGATGGGCTTTCTTT. Residues: CASSLISAGAGWAFF.

The CDR3 DNA reads TGTGCCAGCAGGGGCCCTACCTCTGGGGCCAACGTCCTGACTTTC. This gives the protein CASRGPTSGANVLTF. The V and J genes are TRBV5-6 and TRBJ2-6; D gene unclear. Trimming pared 5 bases from V and 0 bases from J, leaving 9 bases between. The CDR3 has 15 amino acids. CDR1 is SGHDT and CDR2 is YYEEEE in the germline V gene. The whole variable domain, remainder taken from reference TRBV5-6 and TRBJ2-6, is DAGVTQSPTHLIKTRGQQVTLRCSPKSGHDTVSWYQQALGQGPQFIFQYYEEEERQRGNFPDRFSGHQFPNYSSELNVNALLLGDSALYLCASRGPTSGANVLTFGAGSRLTVL.

A word on this clonotype: Being one base from a much bigger clone, this may be a read error. Because it lacks the conserved phenylalanine or tryptophan at the end, this CDR3 is likely a read error. V and J are TRBV20-1 and TRBJ1-2; maybe TRBD1 (5 bases). The CDR3 is 12 residues long. V dropped 6 bases and J dropped 4 bases, with 12 bases sitting between them. CDR1 DFQATT and CDR2 SNEGSKA come from the germline V gene (reference sequence). CDR3 sequence reads: CSAPGFGYGYTL. The CDR3 bases are TGCAGTGCGCCAGGGTTCGGCTATGGCTACACCCTC.

The chain combines TRBV6-1 with TRBJ2-7; 8 bases are a match to TRBD2. The CDR3 loop spans 14 amino acids. Germline V gives CDR1 MNHNS, CDR2 SASEGT. V shed 8 bases and J 9 bases; nucleotides not matched to a gene: 15. The CDR3 sequence is CASSPQVRREVQYF. CDR3 bases: TGTGCCAGCTCCCCCCAAGTGAGGCGGGAGGTGCAGTACTTC.

As for this clonotype: At one boundary the junction diverges from the germline segment, which might be a read error. The chain joins TRBV5-1 to TRBJ2-7; D is uncertain. Germline V gene lookup returns CDR1 SGHRS and CDR2 YFSETQ. The CDR3 spans 13 residues. CDR3 residues: CASSPPGSYEQYF. The DNA for the CDR3 is TGTGCCAGCAGTCCTCCAGGATCCTACGAGCAGTACTTC.